This TCR beta chain was found in a study of graft-versus-host responses after intestinal transplantation. Background on the study: Recipients had multivisceral, liver-intestinal, or isolated intestinal transplants. The recipients all started with anti-thymocyte globulin induction and then took tacrolimus and steroids for approximately 3 years.

Assay used: immunoSEQ multiplex PCR; TCRdb lists only in-frame clones, some missing. The table lists approximately 85,000 clones, approximately 89% of them singletons, with about 8% in the top ten. The study's findings and limits: The study associated peak circulating GvH clone levels with early post-transplant HvG declines. When patients had graft-donor T cell macrochimerism, their allografts held high graft-versus-host to host-versus-graft clonal ratios.

This clone was observed a handful of times. Its specificity is unknown. CDR1 and CDR2 from the germline V gene are MNHEY and SVGAGI. CDR3 length: 16 amino acids. V shed 4 bases and J shed 7 bases, with 23 bases lying between them. V and J are TRBV6-5 and TRBJ2-7, with D possibly called TRBD1 or TRBD2 (5 bases each). Sequenced here: unstimulated CD8+ T cells sorted from spleen or lymph node cells, sampled before transplant. The receptor comes from a human donor who was the organ donor for an intestinal transplant. The chain's CDR3 is CASSSRPGALSGEQYF. CDR3 bases: TGTGCCAGCAGTTCTAGACCCGGGGCCCTCTCCGGGGAGCAGTACTTC.